Given below is one T cell receptor beta chain in context. This clone has just a few counts. Its antigen is unknown. No quality values exist for individual bases; no much larger clone is one base distant. A multiplexed two-step PCR with Vbeta-specific forward primers and Jbeta-specific reverse primers was used to amplify the TCRbeta CDR3 regions. The TCRbeta libraries were sequenced on an Illumina instrument via the immunoSEQ service. The authors' analysis ran thus. IMGT annotation was used to assign V, D and J genes, and synthetic CDR3 analogues were used to correct the counts for multiplex PCR bias. In the immunoSEQ Analyzer, repertoire clonality was calculated as one minus normalized Shannon entropy. Clonal expansion was defined using Fisher's exact test with Benjamini-Hochberg false discovery rate control and a two-tailed threshold of P<0.01. What TCRdb holds here is the immuneACCESS table cut down to in-frame rearrangements. Part of the clones is not present; checked against another copy, under half of the missing clones reflect an unresolved V gene, and the others are unexplained. V, J and clone size reflect that table, while D and trimming were determined from the DNA. This sample is represented by under 40,000 clones; about 90% of them were singletons. Jointly, the top ten make up over 0.1% of the sample.

FACS was used to sort CD4+ or CD8+ cells into naive T cells (CD45RA+) and memory T cells (CD45RO+). A couple of healthy control subjects provided the T cells used for TCR sequencing. For the mixed lymphocyte reactions, sorted T cell subsets left unstimulated acted as baseline controls. Genomic DNA was extracted with the Qiagen DNeasy Blood & Tissue Kit. This entry belongs to a study of regulatory dendritic cells for organ transplantation (dated by TCRdb to about 2017). About the full investigation: Before and after allostimulation with regulatory or mature dendritic cells, TCRbeta repertoires were sequenced from sorted naive and memory CD4+ and CD8+ T cells. The full study reports these points: Among the resting subsets, memory CD8+ T cells contained the most alloreactive TCR clonotypes. Only a couple of subjects were sequenced, and the authors noted considerable between-individual heterogeneity in the alloreactive memory CD8+ T cell pool. Allostimulation expanded memory CD8+ clones in both subjects, but regulatory dendritic cells appeared to induce more limited expansion than mature dendritic cells. The repertoires of naive CD4+ and CD8+ T cells were highly diverse, while memory cell repertoires were less diverse, with memory CD8+ cells being the most oligoclonal.

The trim is 3 bases for V and 0 bases for J, with a gap of 15 bases between the germline ends. CDR1 and CDR2, looked up from the germline V gene, are SGDLS and YYNGEE. The CDR3, from cysteine to phenylalanine, totals 16 residues. The read is trimmed to its CDR3 DNA, 48 bases read in frame from base 1. The clonotype was recovered from a human donor in good health. Material for sequencing was naive CD8+ T cells from blood. The cell subset or site label for this specimen denotes: CD45RA+ naive T cells. Rearrangement joined TRBV9 to TRBJ1-1, with a weak D call of TRBD1 (6 bases match). The CDR3: CASSAQGSGMNTEAFF. The sequence in DNA is TGTGCCAGCAGCGCCCAGGGGAGTGGGATGAACACTGAAGCTTTCTTT.